These 2 T cell receptor beta chains originate from one sample sequenced in a study of blood T cell repertoires in COVID-19. TCRdb's table, derived via immunoSEQ multiplex PCR, lists solely in-frame clones and lacks some. The repertoire has fewer than 500,000 clones, approximately 90% of them found once; the top ten carry around 0.7%. Sequencing was done on a sample of PBMCs or T cells enriched from blood (not recorded which). Receptors were obtained from a woman between 18 and 29 years old who had recovered from COVID-19.

The genes are TRBV5-6 and TRBJ1-2; D perhaps matches TRBD1 (5 bases). V gave up 6 bases and J gave up 3 bases, with 18 bases separating them. This CDR3 has 15 residues. Germline V gene data show CDR1 as SGHDT and CDR2 as YYEEEE. CDR3 DNA sequence: TGTGCCAGCACCTTAGGTGTAGGGGCGGACTATGGCTACACCTTC. As protein: CASTLGVGADYGYTF.

The chain recombines TRBV9 with TRBJ2-7; D perhaps matches TRBD1 (5 bases). Trimming removed 0 bases from V and 6 bases from J, with 10 bases in between. Looked up from germline, CDR1 is SGDLS and CDR2 is YYNGEE. This CDR3 has 13 amino acids. The CDR3 reads CASSVEGEAEQYF. In DNA, the CDR3 is TGTGCCAGCAGCGTAGAAGGGGAAGCCGAGCAGTACTTC.